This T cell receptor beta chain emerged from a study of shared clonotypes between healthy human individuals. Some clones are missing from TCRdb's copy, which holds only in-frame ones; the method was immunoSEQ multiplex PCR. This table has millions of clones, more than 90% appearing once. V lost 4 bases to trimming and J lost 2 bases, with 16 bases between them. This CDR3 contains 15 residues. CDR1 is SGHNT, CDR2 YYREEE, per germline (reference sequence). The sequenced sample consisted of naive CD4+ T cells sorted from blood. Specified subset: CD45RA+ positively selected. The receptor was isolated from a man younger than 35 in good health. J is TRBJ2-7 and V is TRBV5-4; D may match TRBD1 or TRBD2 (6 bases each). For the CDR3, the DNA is TGTGCCAGCAGCGGGGGCGGGGCAGAACCCTACGAGCAGTACTTC. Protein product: CASSGGGAEPYEQYF.